There are a few counts of the clone carrying this T cell receptor beta chain. Unique molecular identifiers were used in preparing the TCRbeta library. TCRdb re-analysed the PCR reads in MiXCR, keeping a single row per CDR3 protein. The sample contains 450,000 to 600,000 distinct CDR3 sequences, 30% to 35% of which appear only once. These data originate in a study of T-cell reconstitution after alpha-beta-depleted transplantation in children. The CDR3 is made up of 12 amino acids. V shed 0 bases and J shed 3 bases, with 3 bases lying between them. Germline CDR1 is SGDLS and CDR2 is YYNGEE. The source is a human donor who donated a stem cell graft to a child with aplastic anemia. The material sequenced was PBMCs from the stem cell graft donor, taken from the stem cell graft. The chain carries TRBV9 and TRBJ1-1; D is undetermined. Written as DNA, the CDR3 is TGTGCCAGCAGCGTAGAGGACACTGAAGCTTTCTTT. It specifies CASSVEDTEAFF.